Sequencing of this T cell receptor beta chain was carried out in a study of OX40 agonist ivuxolimab in advanced cancers. Overall study: Patients received the agonistic anti-OX40 (CD134) antibody ivuxolimab.

V was shortened by 5 bases and J by 4 bases, with 11 bases between the two germline ends. Germline CDR1 is MDHEN and CDR2 is SYDVKM. The CDR3 totals 13 residues. Study conclusions and caveats: Doses of 0.1 to 3.0 mg/kg were accompanied by clonal expansion of CD4+ and CD8+ blood T cells by week 6. In general, CD8+ T cells held more expanded clones than CD4+ did, on average.

Some clones are missing from TCRdb's copy, which holds only in-frame ones; the method was immunoSEQ multiplex PCR. This sample carries 20,000 to 25,000 clones, roughly 80% of them seen once, and the ten largest clones take about 28%. With baseline, cycle 4 day 1, and cycle 7 day 1 as timepoints, blood was sampled. With respect to this clone: Its antigen remains unidentified.

The gene calls are TRBV28 and TRBJ1-2; possible D gene TRBD1, 5 bases. The TCR sequence derives from an adult with an advanced solid tumor such as melanoma, head and neck, liver or kidney cancer. The sample was CD4+ or CD8+ T cells sorted from blood, taken in a trial of the OX40 agonist ivuxolimab. CDR3 amino acids: CASSRDGSYGYTF. The CDR3 DNA reads TGTGCCAGCAGTCGGGACGGGAGCTATGGCTACACCTTC.